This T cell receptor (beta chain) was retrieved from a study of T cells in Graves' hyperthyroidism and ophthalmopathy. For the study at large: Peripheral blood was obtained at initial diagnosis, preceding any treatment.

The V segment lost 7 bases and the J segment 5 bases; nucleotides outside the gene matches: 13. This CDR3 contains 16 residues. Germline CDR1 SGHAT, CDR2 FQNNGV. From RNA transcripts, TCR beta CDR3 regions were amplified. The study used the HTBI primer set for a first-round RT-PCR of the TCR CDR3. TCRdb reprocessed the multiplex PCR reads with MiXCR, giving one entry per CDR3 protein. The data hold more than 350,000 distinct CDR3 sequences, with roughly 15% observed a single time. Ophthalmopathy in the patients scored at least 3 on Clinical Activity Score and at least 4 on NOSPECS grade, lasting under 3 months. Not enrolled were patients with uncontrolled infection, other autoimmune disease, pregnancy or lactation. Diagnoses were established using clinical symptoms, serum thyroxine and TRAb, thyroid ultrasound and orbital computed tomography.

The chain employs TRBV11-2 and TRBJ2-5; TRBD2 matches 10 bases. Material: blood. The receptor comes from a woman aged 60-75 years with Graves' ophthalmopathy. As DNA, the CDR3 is TGTGCCAGCAACCTACGGGCTAGCGGGAGTCGTGAGACCCAGTACTTC. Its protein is CASNLRASGSRETQYF.